This T cell receptor beta chain is drawn from a study of T cell changes during pregnancy in multiple sclerosis. Assay: immunoSEQ multiplex PCR; the TCRdb copy retains only in-frame clones and omits some. The sample records 70,000 or so clones, roughly 91% being singletons. Germline CDR1 and CDR2: MNHEY and SVGAGI. The trim removed 6 bases at V and 0 bases at J, leaving 8 bases unmatched. The CDR3 runs to 15 residues. The sequencing used peripheral blood, collected in the third trimester of pregnancy. This chain links TRBV6-5 with TRBJ2-7; 7 bases fit TRBD1. The source of this sequence is a female donor in good health, enrolled as a control in a pregnancy study. For the CDR3, the DNA is TGTGCCAGCAGACACGACAGGGAAAGCTCCTACGAGCAGTACTTC. Protein: CASRHDRESSYEQYF.